This T cell receptor (beta chain) derives from a study of OX40 agonist ivuxolimab in advanced cancers. By frequency in the sample, this clone is medium-sized. Some clones are missing from TCRdb's copy, which holds only in-frame ones; the method was immunoSEQ multiplex PCR. In the table there are about 54,000 clones, 70% to 90% of which are singletons. CDR1 SGHAT and CDR2 FQNNGV come from the germline V gene. Trimming cost V 2 bases and J 1 base, with 14 bases left between them. There are 16 residues in the CDR3. The sample consisted of CD4+ or CD8+ T cells sorted from blood, taken in a trial of the OX40 agonist ivuxolimab. The chain carries TRBV11-2 and TRBJ1-1; D is unclear. The source of this sequence is an adult with an advanced solid tumor such as melanoma, head and neck, liver or kidney cancer. The CDR3 DNA reads as TGTGCCAGCAGCTTACGGTTCGGCCTCAAGAACACTGAAGCTTTCTTT. This translates into CASSLRFGLKNTEAFF.